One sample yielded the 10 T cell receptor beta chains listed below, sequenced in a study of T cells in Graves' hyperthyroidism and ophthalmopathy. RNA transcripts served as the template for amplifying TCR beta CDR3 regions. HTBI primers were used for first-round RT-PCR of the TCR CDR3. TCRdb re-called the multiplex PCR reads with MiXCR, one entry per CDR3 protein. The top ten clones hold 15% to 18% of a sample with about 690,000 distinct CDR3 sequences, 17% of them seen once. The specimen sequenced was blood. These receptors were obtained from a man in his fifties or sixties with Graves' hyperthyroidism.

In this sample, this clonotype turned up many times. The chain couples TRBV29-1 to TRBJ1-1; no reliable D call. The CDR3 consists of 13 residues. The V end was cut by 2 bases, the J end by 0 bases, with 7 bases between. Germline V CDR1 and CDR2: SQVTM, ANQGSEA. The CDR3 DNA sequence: TGCAGCGTTGAATACAGCTTGAACACTGAAGCTTTCTTT. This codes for CSVEYSLNTEAFF.

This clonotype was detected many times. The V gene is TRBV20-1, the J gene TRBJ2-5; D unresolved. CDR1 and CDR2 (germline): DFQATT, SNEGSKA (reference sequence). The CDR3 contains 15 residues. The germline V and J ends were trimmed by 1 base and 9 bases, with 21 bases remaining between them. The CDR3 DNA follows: TGCAGTGCTAGAGGTTCTTTACAGCCCTATCCGGCCCAGTACTTC. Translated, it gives CSARGSLQPYPAQYF.

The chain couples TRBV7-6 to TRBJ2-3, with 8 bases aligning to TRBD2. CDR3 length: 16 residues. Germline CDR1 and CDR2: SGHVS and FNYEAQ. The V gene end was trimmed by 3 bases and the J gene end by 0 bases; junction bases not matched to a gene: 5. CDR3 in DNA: TGTGCCAGCAGCTTCGACGCGGGAGGCAGCACAGATACGCAGTATTTT. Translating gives CASSFDAGGSTDTQYF.

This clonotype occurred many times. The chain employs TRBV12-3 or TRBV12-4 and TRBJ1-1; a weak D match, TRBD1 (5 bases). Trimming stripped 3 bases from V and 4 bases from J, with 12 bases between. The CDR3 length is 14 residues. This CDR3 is CASSLGRRSTEAFF. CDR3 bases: TGTGCCAGCAGTTTGGGGCGCAGATCCACTGAAGCTTTCTTT.

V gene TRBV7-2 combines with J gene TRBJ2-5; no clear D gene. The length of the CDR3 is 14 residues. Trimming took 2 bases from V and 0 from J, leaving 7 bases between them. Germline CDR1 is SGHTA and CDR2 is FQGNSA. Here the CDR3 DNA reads TGTGCCAGCAGCTTAAGTGGGGACCAAGAGACCCAGTACTTC. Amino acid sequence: CASSLSGDQETQYF.

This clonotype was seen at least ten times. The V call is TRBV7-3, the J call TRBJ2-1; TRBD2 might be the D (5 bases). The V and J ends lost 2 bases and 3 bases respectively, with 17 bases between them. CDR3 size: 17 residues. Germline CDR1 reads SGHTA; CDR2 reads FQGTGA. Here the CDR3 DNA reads TGTGCCAGCAGCTTAGGTGGAGCTCGGGGAAGCTACAATGAGCAGTTCTTC. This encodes CASSLGGARGSYNEQFF. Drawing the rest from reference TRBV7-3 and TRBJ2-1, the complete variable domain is GAGVSQTPSNKVTEKGKYVELRCDPISGHTALYWYRQSLGQGPEFLIYFQGTGAADDSGLPNDRFFAVRPEGSVSTLKIQRTERGDSAVYLCASSLGGARGSYNEQFFGPGTRLTVL.

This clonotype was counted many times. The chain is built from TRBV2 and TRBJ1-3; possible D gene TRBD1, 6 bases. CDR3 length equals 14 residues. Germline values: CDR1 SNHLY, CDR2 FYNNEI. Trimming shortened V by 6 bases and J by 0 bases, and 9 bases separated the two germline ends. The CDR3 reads CASRSGDSGNTIYF. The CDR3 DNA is TGTGCCAGCAGGTCAGGGGACTCTGGAAACACCATATATTTT.

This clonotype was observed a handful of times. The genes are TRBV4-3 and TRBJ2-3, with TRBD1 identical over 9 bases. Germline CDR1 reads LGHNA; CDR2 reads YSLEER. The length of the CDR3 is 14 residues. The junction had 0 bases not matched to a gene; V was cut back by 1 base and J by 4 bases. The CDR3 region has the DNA TGCGCCAGCAGCCAAGGGACAGGGGCAGATACGCAGTATTTT. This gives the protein CASSQGTGADTQYF.

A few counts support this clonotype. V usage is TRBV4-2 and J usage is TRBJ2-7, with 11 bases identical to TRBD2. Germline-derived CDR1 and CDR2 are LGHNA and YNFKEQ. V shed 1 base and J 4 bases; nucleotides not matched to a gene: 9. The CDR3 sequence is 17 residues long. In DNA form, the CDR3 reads TGTGCCAGCAGCCAAGGTCTAGCGGGAGGATCTCGGTACGAGCAGTACTTC. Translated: CASSQGLAGGSRYEQYF.

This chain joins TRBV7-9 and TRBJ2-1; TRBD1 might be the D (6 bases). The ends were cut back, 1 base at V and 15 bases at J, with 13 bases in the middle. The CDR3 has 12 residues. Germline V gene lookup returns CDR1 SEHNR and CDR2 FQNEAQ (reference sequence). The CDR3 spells CASSLGQDRPFF. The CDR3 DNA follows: TGTGCCAGCAGCTTAGGCCAGGACAGACCGTTCTTC.